This T cell receptor beta chain emerged from a study of response to subunit inactivated influenza vaccine. Study-level findings and limits: The authors suggested that every seasonal influenza vaccination recruits few new T cells.

One entry per CDR3 protein results from TCRdb running MiXCR on the RT-PCR reads. The table has about 520,000 distinct CDR3 sequences, 25% seen once. This CDR3 contains 13 residues. Germline V gene sequence: CDR1 MNHEY, CDR2 SVGEGT. Trimming shortened V by 7 bases and J by 2 bases, and 11 bases separated the two germline ends. Details on this clonotype: Its antigen remains unidentified.

V is TRBV6-2 or TRBV6-3 and J is TRBJ1-2; D gene unclear. The receptor's source is a man aged 50-59 years who received an inactivated influenza vaccine. The material was CD4+ T cells sorted from PBMCs, obtained approximately 5 days after vaccination. CDR3 sequence (DNA): TGTGCCAGCACACTTCAGGACAACTATGGCTACACCTTC. This encodes CASTLQDNYGYTF.